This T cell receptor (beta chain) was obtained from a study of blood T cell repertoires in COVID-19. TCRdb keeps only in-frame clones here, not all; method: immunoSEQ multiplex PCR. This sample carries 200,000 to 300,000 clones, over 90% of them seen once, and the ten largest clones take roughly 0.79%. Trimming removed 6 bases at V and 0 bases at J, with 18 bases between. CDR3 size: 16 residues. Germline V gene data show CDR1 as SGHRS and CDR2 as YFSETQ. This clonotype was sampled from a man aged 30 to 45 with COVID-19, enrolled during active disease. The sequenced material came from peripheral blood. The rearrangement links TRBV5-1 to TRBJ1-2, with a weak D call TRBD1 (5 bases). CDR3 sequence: CASTLPPDKANYGYTF. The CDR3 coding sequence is TGCGCCAGCACCCTCCCCCCGGACAAAGCTAACTATGGCTACACCTTC.